The 22 T cell receptor beta chains below were found in one sample sequenced in a study of blood T cells in healthy people across ages. A J-beta primer mix and a sample-barcoded 5' primer were used in a second PCR of about 7 to 11 cycles. TCRdb called the 5' RACE reads again in MiXCR, with one record for every CDR3 protein. The table lists hundreds of thousands of distinct CDR3 sequences, roughly 32% of them singletons, with 15% to 19% in the top ten. The sequenced sample was blood. Receptors originate from a woman of 80 years or more in good health.

CDR3 loop: CASSERRRQVNTEAFF. The CDR3 coding sequence is TGTGCCAGCAGCGAAAGGCGGCGACAGGTGAACACTGAAGCTTTCTTT. The V gene is TRBV21-1, the J gene TRBJ1-1; TRBD1 reflects the table's D call only, with no check against the DNA. TRBV21-1 is listed as a pseudogene. This CDR3 has 16 amino acids.

The rearrangement links TRBV20-1 to TRBJ2-5; perhaps TRBD2 as D (5 bases). The germline gives CDR1 DFQATT, CDR2 SNEGSKA (reference sequence). There are 14 residues in the CDR3. The V end lost 6 bases, the J end lost 0 bases, and 14 bases lay between the germline ends. The CDR3 here is CSAPGSGYQETQYF. In DNA form, the CDR3 reads TGCAGTGCACCGGGGAGCGGCTACCAAGAGACCCAGTACTTC.

This clonotype has at least ten counts. The chain is built from TRBV10-3 and TRBJ2-5; TRBD2 might be the D (7 bases). CDR3 length: 14 residues. CDR1 ENHRY and CDR2 SYGVKD come from the germline V gene. V was pared by 6 bases and J by 5 bases, with 16 bases between. CDR3 protein: CAIRAGATGETQYF. In DNA, the CDR3 is TGTGCCATCAGGGCGGGGGCCACCGGTGAGACCCAGTACTTC.

Turning to this clonotype: This may be a read error: a much more frequent sequence differs by one nucleotide. The chain carries TRBV20-1 and TRBJ2-1; D is perhaps TRBD2 (5 bases). CDR1 DFQATT and CDR2 SNEGSKA come from the germline V gene (reference sequence). This CDR3 has 12 amino acids. V lost 0 bases and J lost 12, with 12 bases in between. CDR3 nucleotides: TGCAGTGCTAGAGACGGGGTGATCAGGCAGTTCTTC. This sequence encodes CSARDGVIRQFF.

This clonotype appeared many times. The rearrangement links TRBV5-6 to TRBJ2-3; D call uncertain. The V end was cut by 0 bases, the J end by 7 bases, with 15 bases between. CDR1 is SGHDT, CDR2 YYEEEE, per germline. This CDR3 is built from 15 residues. The CDR3 sequence is CASSLVFQPTNTQYF. DNA for the CDR3: TGTGCCAGCAGCTTGGTCTTTCAGCCCACGAATACGCAGTATTTT.

Ten or more counts support this clonotype. DNA for the CDR3: TGTGCCAGCAGCCATCTGACAGGGAGCGCTGGGGCCAACGTCCTGACTTTC. Residues: CASSHLTGSAGANVLTF. The chain couples TRBV7-9 to TRBJ2-6; 7 bases agree with TRBD1. With 5 bases clipped from V and 2 bases from J, the junction kept 9 bases outside the gene matches. The germline gives CDR1 SEHNR, CDR2 FQNEAQ (reference sequence). The CDR3 is 17 residues long.

The chain employs TRBV12-3 or TRBV12-4 and TRBJ1-5; TRBD1 is a possible D gene (5 bases). This CDR3 comprises 15 residues. V dropped 3 bases and J dropped 4 bases, with 13 bases sitting between them. CDR3 coding DNA: TGTGCCAGCAGTTTCGGCGGGGCAGCAAATCAGCCCCAGCATTTT. This gives the protein CASSFGGAANQPQHF.

This clonotype appeared a few times. One base away lies a much larger clone, so this may be a sequencing read error. This chain links TRBV24-1 with TRBJ2-5; 7 bases fit TRBD2. CDR3 length: 13 residues. J gave up 11 bases and V 5 bases, and 10 bases lay outside the gene matches. Per the germline V gene, CDR1 is KGHDR and CDR2 is SFDVKD. CDR3 residues: CATSGETSHEQYF. The DNA of the CDR3 is TGTGCCACCAGTGGGGAGACTAGCCATGAGCAGTACTTC.

In its sample, this clonotype was seen many times. CDR3: CASSPKDRRYGYTF. CDR3 DNA sequence: TGTGCCAGCAGCCCGAAAGACAGGCGATATGGCTACACCTTC. The chain couples TRBV5-6 to TRBJ1-2, with D possibly being TRBD1 (6 bases). CDR1 is SGHDT, CDR2 YYEEEE, per germline. This CDR3 region has 14 residues. Between the trimmed V and J ends, which lost 4 bases and 5 bases, there was a span of 15 bases.

The V and J genes are TRBV7-9 and TRBJ2-5; D perhaps matches TRBD1 (5 bases). CDR3 length: 15 amino acids. Per germline, CDR1 SEHNR and CDR2 FQNEAQ (reference sequence). V lost 1 base and J lost 2, with 11 bases in between. This chain's CDR3 is CASSLGDTGQETQYF. DNA of the CDR3: TGTGCCAGCAGCTTAGGCGACACAGGTCAAGAGACCCAGTACTTC.

A word on this clonotype: A much larger clonotype is one base distant, so this may be a read error. The chain links TRBV13 to TRBJ1-2; TRBD1 matches at 9 bases. CDR3 length: 15 amino acids. Looked up from germline, CDR1 is PRHDT and CDR2 is FYEKMQ (reference sequence). CDR3 DNA: TGTGCCAGCAGCCCGGGGGACAGGGTCGGCTATGGCCACACCTTC. Translation: CASSPGDRVGYGHTF.

The sample holds many counts of this clonotype. Its ends do not fully match the called genes, so a read error is possible. This chain joins TRBV6-1 and TRBJ1-6, with TRBD1 as a possible D gene (6 bases). Per the germline V gene, CDR1 is MNHNS and CDR2 is SASEGT. This CDR3 has 16 amino acids. CDR3 nucleotide sequence: TGTGCCAGCAGGGAAGACAGGAGCTCCTATAATTCACCCCTCCACTTT. Its translation is CASREDRSSYNSPLHF.

This clonotype was detected only a few times. This chain uses TRBV10-3 with TRBJ2-7, with 10 bases lining up with TRBD2. The CDR3 runs to 16 residues. CDR1 is ENHRY, CDR2 SYGVKD, per germline. The V segment lost 5 bases and the J segment 6 bases; nucleotides outside the gene matches: 13. The DNA for the CDR3 is TGTGCCATCAGTAAATTAAGCGGGAGGGAGCAGGCCGAGCAGTACTTC. Translating gives CAISKLSGREQAEQYF.

As concerns this clonotype: A much larger clone is a single base away; this may be a read error. This chain uses TRBV29-1 with TRBJ1-2; D call uncertain. The CDR3 spans 12 residues. Per the germline V gene, CDR1 is SQVTM and CDR2 is ANQGSEA. The germline V and J ends were trimmed by 0 bases and 5 bases, with 7 bases remaining between them. The CDR3 nucleotides are TGCAGCGTTGAAGACAGCTGTTATGGCTACACCTTC. Protein product: CSVEDSCYGYTF.

This clonotype was seen repeatedly, ten times or more. The chain is built from TRBV6-5 and TRBJ2-7, with D hard to call. Germline V gives CDR1 MNHEY, CDR2 SVGAGI. The CDR3 has 13 amino acids. Trimming took off 6 bases at V and 2 bases at J, with 11 bases between the two ends. The CDR3 sequence is CASSPVNPYEQYF. The DNA of the CDR3 is TGTGCCAGCAGCCCGGTGAACCCCTACGAGCAGTACTTC.

This clonotype was recorded a few times. The chain recombines TRBV29-1 with TRBJ1-2, with TRBD1 matching over 11 bases. In germline, CDR1 is SQVTM, CDR2 ANQGSEA. The CDR3 sequence is 14 residues long. V shed 3 bases, J shed 3 bases, and the junction held 3 bases outside the gene matches. The CDR3 loop reads CSVELGQGDYGYTF. CDR3 DNA sequence: TGCAGCGTTGAGTTGGGACAGGGGGACTATGGCTACACCTTC.

The chain recombines TRBV5-1 with TRBJ2-3; 10 bases are a match to TRBD2. After removal of 4 bases from V and 4 bases from J, the junction contained 9 bases not matched to a gene. Germline V gene lookup returns CDR1 SGHRS and CDR2 YFSETQ. The CDR3 consists of 16 residues. CDR3 nucleotide sequence: TGCGCCAGCAGCCAACTAGCGGGAAAGAGCGCAGATACGCAGTATTTT. This codes for CASSQLAGKSADTQYF.

The chain employs TRBV20-1 and TRBJ2-3, with 11 positions matching TRBD2. The CDR3 is 16 amino acids. CDR1 is DFQATT and CDR2 is SNEGSKA in the germline V gene (reference sequence). After removal of 3 bases from V and 5 bases from J, the junction contained 10 bases not matched to a gene. CDR3 sequence reads: CSASPLAGGHLDTQYF. The DNA of the CDR3 is TGCAGTGCTAGCCCCTTAGCGGGGGGGCATTTAGATACGCAGTATTTT.

The sample holds many counts of this clonotype. The chain combines TRBV20-1 with TRBJ2-7; D possibly matches TRBD1 or TRBD2 (5 bases each). This CDR3 comprises 15 residues. Looked up from germline, CDR1 is DFQATT and CDR2 is SNEGSKA (reference sequence). Trimming removed 0 bases at V and 1 base at J, with 13 bases between. In DNA, the CDR3 is TGCAGTGCTAGAGATCGGGACGGCATGTCCTACGAGCAGTACTTC. It is translated as CSARDRDGMSYEQYF.

In this sample, this clonotype turned up many times. V gene TRBV9 combines with J gene TRBJ2-4; D tentatively fits TRBD1 or TRBD2 (6 bases each). The CDR3 runs to 16 residues. The ends were cut back, 2 bases at V and 0 bases at J, with 12 bases in the middle. Looked up from germline, CDR1 is SGDLS and CDR2 is YYNGEE. CDR3 in DNA: TGTGCCAGCAGCGTTGGAGGGGGGTTAGCCAAAAACATTCAGTACTTC. This sequence encodes CASSVGGGLAKNIQYF.

The chain recombines TRBV2 with TRBJ1-2, with 9 bases lining up with TRBD1. With V trimmed by 6 bases and J by 9 bases, 8 bases remained unmatched. The CDR3 loop spans 13 amino acids. CDR1 and CDR2 (germline): SNHLY, FYNNEI. In nucleotides, the CDR3 is TGTGCCAGCAGCAACTTGGACAGGGGACGCTACACCTTC. Translation gives CASSNLDRGRYTF.

On this clonotype: At one boundary the junction diverges from the germline segment, which might be a read error. The genes are TRBV7-9 and TRBJ2-7, with a weak D call TRBD1 (5 bases). CDR1 is SEHNR, CDR2 FQNEAQ, per germline (reference sequence). The CDR3 sequence is 13 residues long. The CDR3 here is CTSSSGQGYEQYF. The CDR3 region has the DNA TGTACCAGCAGCTCGGGTCAGGGCTACGAGCAGTACTTC.